This entry describes one TCR beta chain. This entry comes from a study of regulatory T cells in long-lasting Graves disease. Time point given: newly diagnosed GD, antithyroid drugs for less than 3 months. From PBMCs, RNA was extracted and then used to make the TCR library. Both iRepertoire HTBI primers and Arm-PCR of CDR3 regions were used to build the TCR beta libraries. TCRdb reprocessed the multiplex PCR reads via MiXCR and lists one record per CDR3 protein. The profile shows fewer than 650,000 distinct CDR3 sequences, more than 15% of them singletons. Germline CDR1 MGHRA, CDR2 YSYEKL. V was shortened by 0 bases and J by 6 bases, with 17 bases between the two germline ends. This CDR3 comprises 17 residues. A further study also used this sample, focusing on T cells in Graves' hyperthyroidism and ophthalmopathy. From that paper: Clinical symptoms, serum thyroxine, TRAb, thyroid ultrasound and orbital computed tomography established diagnosis.

The receptor was isolated from a man in his late teens or twenties with Graves disease. The chain employs TRBV4-1 and TRBJ1-4, with D unclear. The input for sequencing was peripheral blood mononuclear cells (PBMCs), taken at new diagnosis, from a patient treated with antithyroid drugs. The CDR3 coding sequence is TGCGCCAGCAGCCAAGAAACTACTCCGACTCCGTATGAAAAACTGTTTTTT. It yields the protein CASSQETTPTPYEKLFF.